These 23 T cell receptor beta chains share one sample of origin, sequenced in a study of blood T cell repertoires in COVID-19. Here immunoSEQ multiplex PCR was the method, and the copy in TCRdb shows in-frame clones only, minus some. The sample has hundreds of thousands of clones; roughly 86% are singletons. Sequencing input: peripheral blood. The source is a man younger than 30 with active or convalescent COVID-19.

CDR3 coding DNA: TGCGCCAGCAGCTTGCAGGGTCACTACGAGCAGTACTTC. Translation: CASSLQGHYEQYF. The chain uses TRBV5-1 and TRBJ2-7; D possibly corresponds to TRBD1 (5 bases). This CDR3 has 13 residues. Trimming left V 1 base short and J 3 bases short, with 8 bases between. The germline CDR1 and CDR2 sequences are SGHRS and YFSETQ.

The CDR3 sequence: CASSDPGQGSDNEQFF. The CDR3 DNA follows: TGTGCCAGCAGTGACCCGGGACAGGGATCAGACAATGAGCAGTTCTTC. The chain joins TRBV6-4 to TRBJ2-1; 9 bases match TRBD1. Unmatched junction bases numbered 7, after V lost 2 bases and J lost 5 bases. The germline V gene encodes CDR1 MRHNA and CDR2 SNTAGT. The CDR3 spans 16 residues.

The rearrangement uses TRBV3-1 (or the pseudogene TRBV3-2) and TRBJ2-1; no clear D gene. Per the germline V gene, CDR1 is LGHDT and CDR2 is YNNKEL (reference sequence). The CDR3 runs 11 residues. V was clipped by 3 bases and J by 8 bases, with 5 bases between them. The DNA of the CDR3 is TGTGCCAGCAGCCAGTCCGATGAGCAGTTCTTC. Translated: CASSQSDEQFF.

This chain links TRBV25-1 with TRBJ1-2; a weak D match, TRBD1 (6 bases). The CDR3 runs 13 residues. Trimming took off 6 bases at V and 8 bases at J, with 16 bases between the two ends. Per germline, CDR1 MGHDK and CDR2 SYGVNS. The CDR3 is CASSGPGDEGYTF. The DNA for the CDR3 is TGTGCCAGCAGCGGACCAGGGGACGAAGGCTACACCTTC.

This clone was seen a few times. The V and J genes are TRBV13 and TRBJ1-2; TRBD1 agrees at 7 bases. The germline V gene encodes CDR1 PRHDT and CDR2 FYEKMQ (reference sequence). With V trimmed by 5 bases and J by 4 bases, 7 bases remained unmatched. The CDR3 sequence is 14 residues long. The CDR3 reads CASSLRGGAYGYTF. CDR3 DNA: TGTGCCAGCAGCCTTAGAGGGGGCGCCTATGGCTACACCTTC. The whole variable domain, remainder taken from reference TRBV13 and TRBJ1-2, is AAGVIQSPRHLIKEKRETATLKCYPIPRHDTVYWYQQGPGQDPQFLISFYEKMQSDKGSIPDRFSAQQFSDYHSELNMSSLELGDSALYFCASSLRGGAYGYTFGSGTRLTVV.

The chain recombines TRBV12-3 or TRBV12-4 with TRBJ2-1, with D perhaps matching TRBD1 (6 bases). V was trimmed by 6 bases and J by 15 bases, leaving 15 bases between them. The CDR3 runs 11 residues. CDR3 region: CASSRTEWLFF. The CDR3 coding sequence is TGTGCCAGCAGCAGGACAGAATGGCTGTTCTTC.

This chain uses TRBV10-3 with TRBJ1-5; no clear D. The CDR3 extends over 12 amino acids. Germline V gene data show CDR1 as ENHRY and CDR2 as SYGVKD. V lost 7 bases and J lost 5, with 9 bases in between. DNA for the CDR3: TGTGCCATCAAGTCGGGTGATCAGCCCCAGCATTTT. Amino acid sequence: CAIKSGDQPQHF.

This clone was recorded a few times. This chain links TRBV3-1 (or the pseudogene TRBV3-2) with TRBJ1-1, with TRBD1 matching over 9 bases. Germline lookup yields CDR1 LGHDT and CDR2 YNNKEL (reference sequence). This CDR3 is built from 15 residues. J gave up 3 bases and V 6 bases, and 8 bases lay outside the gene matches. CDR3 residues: CASSPGQGLYTEAFF. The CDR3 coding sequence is TGTGCCAGCAGTCCGGGACAGGGATTGTACACTGAAGCTTTCTTT.

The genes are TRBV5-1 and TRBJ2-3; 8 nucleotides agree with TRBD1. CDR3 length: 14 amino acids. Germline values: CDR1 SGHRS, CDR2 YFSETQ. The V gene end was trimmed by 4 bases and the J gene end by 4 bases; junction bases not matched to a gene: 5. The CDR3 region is CASSTGQGADTQYF. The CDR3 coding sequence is TGCGCCAGCAGCACCGGACAGGGTGCAGATACGCAGTATTTT.

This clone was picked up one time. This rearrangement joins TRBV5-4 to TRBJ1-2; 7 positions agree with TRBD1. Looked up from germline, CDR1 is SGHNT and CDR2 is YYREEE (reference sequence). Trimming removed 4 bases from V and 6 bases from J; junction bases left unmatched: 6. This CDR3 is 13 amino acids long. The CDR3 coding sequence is TGTGCCAGCAGCACCACGACAGGGAATGGCTACACCTTC. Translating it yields CASSTTTGNGYTF.

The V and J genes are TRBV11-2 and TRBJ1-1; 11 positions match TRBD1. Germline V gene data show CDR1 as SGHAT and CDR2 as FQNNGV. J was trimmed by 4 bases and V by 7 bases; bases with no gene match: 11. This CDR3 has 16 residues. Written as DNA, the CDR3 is TGTGCCAGCATCAAACCGGACAGGGGGCTTGTCACTGAAGCTTTCTTT. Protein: CASIKPDRGLVTEAFF.

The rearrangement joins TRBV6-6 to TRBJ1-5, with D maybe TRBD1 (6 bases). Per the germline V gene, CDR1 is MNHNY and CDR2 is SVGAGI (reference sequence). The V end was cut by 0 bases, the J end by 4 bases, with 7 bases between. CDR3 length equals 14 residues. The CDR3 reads CASSYSGANQPQHF. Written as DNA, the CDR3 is TGTGCCAGCAGTTACTCGGGGGCGAATCAGCCCCAGCATTTT.

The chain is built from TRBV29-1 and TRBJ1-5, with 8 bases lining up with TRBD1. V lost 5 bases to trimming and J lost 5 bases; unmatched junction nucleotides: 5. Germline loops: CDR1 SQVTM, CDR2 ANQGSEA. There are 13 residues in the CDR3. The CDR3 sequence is CSVWTGIDQPQHF. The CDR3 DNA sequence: TGCAGCGTTTGGACAGGGATCGATCAGCCCCAGCATTTT. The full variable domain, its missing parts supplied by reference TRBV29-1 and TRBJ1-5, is SAVISQKPSRDICQRGTSLTIQCQVDSQVTMMFWYRQQPGQSLTLIATANQGSEATYESGFVIDKFPISRPNLTFSTLTVSNMSPEDSSIYLCSVWTGIDQPQHFGDGTRLSIL.

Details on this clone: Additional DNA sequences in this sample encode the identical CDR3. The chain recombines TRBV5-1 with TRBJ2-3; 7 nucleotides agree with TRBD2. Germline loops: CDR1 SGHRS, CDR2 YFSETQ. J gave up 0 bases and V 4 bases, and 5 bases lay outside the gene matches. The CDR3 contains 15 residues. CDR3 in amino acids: CASSLVGGSTDTQYF. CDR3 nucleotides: TGCGCCAGCAGCCTTGTGGGGGGGAGCACAGATACGCAGTATTTT.

CDR3 coding DNA: TGTGCCAGCAGCTTTGGACACCCCCAGTTGGCTGAAGCTTTCTTT. This codes for CASSFGHPQLAEAFF. The rearrangement links TRBV5-6 to TRBJ1-1, with D tentatively TRBD1 (5 bases). CDR1 is SGHDT and CDR2 is YYEEEE in the germline V gene. V gave up 2 bases and J gave up 6 bases, with 17 bases separating them. This CDR3 has 15 residues.

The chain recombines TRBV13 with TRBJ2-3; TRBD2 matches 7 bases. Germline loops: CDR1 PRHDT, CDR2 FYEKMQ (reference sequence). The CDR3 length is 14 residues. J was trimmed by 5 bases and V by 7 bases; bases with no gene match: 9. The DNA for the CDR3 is TGTGCCAGCACCAGGAGCGGGGCGGAAGATACGCAGTATTTT. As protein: CASTRSGAEDTQYF.

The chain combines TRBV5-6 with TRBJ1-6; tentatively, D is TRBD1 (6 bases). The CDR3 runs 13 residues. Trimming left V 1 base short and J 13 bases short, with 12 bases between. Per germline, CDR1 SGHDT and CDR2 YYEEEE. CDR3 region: CASSLWDISPLHF. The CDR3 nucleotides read TGTGCCAGCAGCTTGTGGGACATTTCTCCCCTCCACTTT.

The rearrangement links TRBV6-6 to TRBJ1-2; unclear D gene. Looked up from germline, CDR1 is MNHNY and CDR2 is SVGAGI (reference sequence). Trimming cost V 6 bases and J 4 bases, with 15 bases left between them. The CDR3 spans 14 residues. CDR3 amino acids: CASSRGLEGYGYTF. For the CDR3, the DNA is TGTGCCAGCAGCCGCGGCCTAGAAGGCTATGGCTACACCTTC.

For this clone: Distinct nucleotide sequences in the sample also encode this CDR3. CDR3 nucleotides: TGCGCCAGCAGCCAAGACAGGGCGGGCAATCAGCCCCAGCATTTT. Encoded protein: CASSQDRAGNQPQHF. The chain joins TRBV4-3 to TRBJ1-5, with D perhaps TRBD1 (5 bases). There are 15 residues in the CDR3. The ends were cut back, 0 bases at V and 2 bases at J, with 8 bases in the middle. Germline V gives CDR1 LGHNA, CDR2 YSLEER.

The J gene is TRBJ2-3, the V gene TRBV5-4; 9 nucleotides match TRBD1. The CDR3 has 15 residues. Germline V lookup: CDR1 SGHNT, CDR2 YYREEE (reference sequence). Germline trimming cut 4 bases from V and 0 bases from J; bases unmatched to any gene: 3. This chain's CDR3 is CASSTGQGSTDTQYF. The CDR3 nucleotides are TGTGCCAGCAGCACCGGACAGGGGAGCACAGATACGCAGTATTTT.

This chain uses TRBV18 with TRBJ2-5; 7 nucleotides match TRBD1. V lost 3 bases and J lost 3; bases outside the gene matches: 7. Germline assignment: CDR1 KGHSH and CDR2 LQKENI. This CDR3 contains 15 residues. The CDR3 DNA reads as TGTGCCAGCTCACCTAGACAGGGTTCCGAAGAGACCCAGTACTTC. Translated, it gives CASSPRQGSEETQYF.

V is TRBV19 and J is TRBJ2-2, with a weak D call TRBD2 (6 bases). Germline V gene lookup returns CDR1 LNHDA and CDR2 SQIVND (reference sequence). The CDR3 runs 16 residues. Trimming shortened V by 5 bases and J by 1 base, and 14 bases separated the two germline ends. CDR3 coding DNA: TGTGCCAGTAGTGCAAACGGACTACTGAACACCGGGGAGCTGTTTTTT. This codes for CASSANGLLNTGELFF.

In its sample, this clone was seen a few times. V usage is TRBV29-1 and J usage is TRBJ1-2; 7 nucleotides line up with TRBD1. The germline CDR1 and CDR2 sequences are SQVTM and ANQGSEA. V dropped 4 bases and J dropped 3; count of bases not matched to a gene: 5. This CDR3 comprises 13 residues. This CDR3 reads CSVGQGDDYGYTF. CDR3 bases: TGCAGCGTTGGACAGGGTGACGACTATGGCTACACCTTC.